The 18 T cell receptor beta chains below were found in one sample sequenced in a study of shared clonotypes between healthy human individuals (dated by TCRdb to 2018 to 2020). Library creation used the immunoSEQ multiplex PCR assay. As stored in TCRdb, this immuneACCESS dataset retains in-frame rearrangements with V and J assigned. A fraction of the clones does not appear; measured against another copy, unresolved V genes explain less than half of the discrepancy, and the remainder lacks a known reason. The sample table shows around 2.1 million clones, and about 92% are seen once. The ten top clones hold roughly 1.8% of the sample. For the CD8 naive samples, CD45RO-negative cells were positively selected for CCR7, yielding a CD45RA+CCR7+ population from which TemRA cells were excluded. The sample consisted of naive CD8+ T cells from PBMCs. Interpreted using the paper, the cell subset or site label stands for: CD45RA+CCR7+. Receptors were obtained from a man younger than 35 in good health. Some clones in this sample may be carry-over from other donors' samples.

The V gene is TRBV6-1, the J gene TRBJ1-1; 9 bases fit TRBD1. Trimming removed 8 bases from V and 5 bases from J; junction bases left unmatched: 9. The CDR3 length is 14 residues. The germline V gene encodes CDR1 MNHNS and CDR2 SASEGT. In DNA, the CDR3 is TGTGCCAGCGTCCCTGGGACAGGGATGACTGAAGCTTTCTTT. Encoded protein: CASVPGTGMTEAFF.

V and J are TRBV30 and TRBJ2-2, with 7 bases fitting TRBD1. Germline CDR1 is GTSNPN and CDR2 is SVGIG (reference sequence). V shed 4 bases, J shed 4 bases, and the junction held 6 bases outside the gene matches. This CDR3 spans 14 amino acids. CDR3 amino acids: CAWIAGTVTGELFF. The CDR3, as DNA: TGTGCCTGGATCGCCGGGACAGTCACCGGGGAGCTGTTTTTT.

The chain links TRBV28 to TRBJ1-5; tentative D call: TRBD1 (5 bases). Trimming pared 6 bases from V and 3 bases from J, leaving 12 bases between. CDR1 and CDR2 from the germline V gene are MDHEN and SYDVKM. This CDR3 region has 14 residues. The CDR3: CASRRDGANQPQHF. CDR3 in DNA: TGTGCCAGCAGGAGGGACGGAGCCAATCAGCCCCAGCATTTT. The variable domain in full, with the rest retrieved from reference TRBV28 and TRBJ1-5, is DVKVTQSSRYLVKRTGEKVFLECVQDMDHENMFWYRQDPGLGLRLIYFSYDVKMKEKGDIPEGYSVSREKKERFSLILESASTNQTSMYLCASRRDGANQPQHFGDGTRLSIL.

This chain links TRBV6-1 with TRBJ2-5; 7 nucleotides align to TRBD1. The J segment lost 2 bases and the V segment lost 6 bases, leaving 9 bases of the junction unmatched. The germline gives CDR1 MNHNS, CDR2 SASEGT. CDR3 size: 15 residues. CDR3 sequence: CASSVLGTAQETQYF. CDR3 coding DNA: TGTGCCAGCAGCGTTCTAGGGACAGCTCAAGAGACCCAGTACTTC.

The rearrangement links TRBV5-1 to TRBJ2-7, with TRBD1 matching over 10 bases. Unmatched junction bases numbered 8, after V lost 3 bases and J lost 2 bases. The CDR3 length is 16 residues. In germline, CDR1 is SGHRS, CDR2 YFSETQ. The CDR3 region is CASSSRDRGLTYEQYF. CDR3 DNA sequence: TGCGCCAGCAGCTCCCGGGACAGGGGATTAACCTACGAGCAGTACTTC.

The chain is built from TRBV4-1 and TRBJ2-1; 11 bases map to TRBD2. Per germline, CDR1 MGHRA and CDR2 YSYEKL. This CDR3 region has 15 residues. J was trimmed by 6 bases and V by 4 bases; bases with no gene match: 5. DNA of the CDR3: TGCGCCAGCAGCCGAACCGGGACTAGCGGCAATGAGCAGTTCTTC. Its translation: CASSRTGTSGNEQFF.

DNA of the CDR3: TGTGCCAGCAGCACCAAAGGGGACAGGGGGATCTACGAGCAGTACTTC. Its protein product is CASSTKGDRGIYEQYF. The genes are TRBV7-9 and TRBJ2-7; 11 bases align to TRBD1. Per germline, CDR1 SEHNR and CDR2 FQNEAQ (reference sequence). The V and J ends lost 5 bases and 3 bases, in that order; junction bases with no gene match: 9. CDR3 length equals 16 residues.

In this sample, this clone turned up once. J is TRBJ2-7 and V is TRBV5-1, with D unresolved. This CDR3 has 13 residues. Germline CDR1 is SGHRS and CDR2 is YFSETQ. V dropped 0 bases and J dropped 5 bases, with 9 bases sitting between them. The CDR3: CASSLDIWNEQYF. The CDR3 nucleotides read TGCGCCAGCAGCTTGGACATTTGGAACGAGCAGTACTTC.

The chain couples TRBV5-6 to TRBJ1-2; the D gene is possibly TRBD1 (6 bases). This CDR3 is 14 amino acids long. Germline V gene lookup returns CDR1 SGHDT and CDR2 YYEEEE. The V end lost 4 bases, the J end lost 1 base, and 11 bases lay between the germline ends. CDR3 region: CASSPGQRNYGYTF. The CDR3 DNA reads TGTGCCAGCAGCCCCGGACAGCGTAACTATGGCTACACCTTC.

With respect to this clone: The sample holds other DNA sequences that translate to the same CDR3. The gene calls are TRBV7-9 and TRBJ1-1, with 7 bases aligning to TRBD1. V trimming: 0 bases; J trimming: 3 bases; junction bases outside the gene matches: 1. There are 14 residues in the CDR3. CDR1 SEHNR and CDR2 FQNEAQ come from the germline V gene (reference sequence). The CDR3 protein is CASSLAGGYTEAFF. The CDR3 DNA reads as TGTGCCAGCAGCTTAGCAGGGGGCTACACTGAAGCTTTCTTT.

The DNA of the CDR3 is TGTGCCACTACATTGTTTCCGGGAACAGGGGACCTAAATGAGCAGTTCTTC. It is translated as CATTLFPGTGDLNEQFF. This chain uses TRBV19 with TRBJ2-1; 7 bases fit TRBD1. Germline loops: CDR1 LNHDA, CDR2 SQIVND (reference sequence). CDR3 length: 17 amino acids. Trimming cost V 10 bases and J 7 bases; bases outside gene matches: 22.

V gene TRBV5-4 combines with J gene TRBJ2-7, with 7 nucleotides matching TRBD2. The V gene's germline CDR1 is SGHNT and CDR2 YYREEE (reference sequence). The CDR3 consists of 15 residues. V trimming: 0 bases; J trimming: 5 bases; junction bases outside the gene matches: 8. Here the CDR3 reads CASSLAGGRIHEQYF. DNA for the CDR3: TGTGCCAGCAGCTTGGCGGGGGGTCGGATACACGAGCAGTACTTC.

The chain employs TRBV4-2 and TRBJ2-1, with 10 bases that match TRBD1. This CDR3 spans 15 amino acids. CDR1 and CDR2 from the germline V gene are LGHNA and YNFKEQ. V shed 4 bases, J shed 6 bases, and the junction held 6 bases outside the gene matches. DNA of the CDR3: TGTGCCAGCAGCCGTGACAGGGGGCTGGGCAATGAGCAGTTCTTC. Residues: CASSRDRGLGNEQFF.

The V gene is TRBV2, the J gene TRBJ1-4; no clear D. From germline, CDR1 is SNHLY and CDR2 FYNNEI. This CDR3 region has 14 residues. Trimming cost V 1 base and J 8 bases, with 11 bases left between them. The CDR3 DNA sequence: TGTGCCAGCAGTGAAGTAAAAGGGTGGGAAAAACTGTTTTTT. Its translation: CASSEVKGWEKLFF.

This chain connects TRBV4-3 to TRBJ2-2, with D possibly being TRBD2 (5 bases). Deletions cut 0 bases from V and 6 bases from J, with 14 bases between. This CDR3 contains 16 residues. Germline CDR1 LGHNA, CDR2 YSLEER. This chain's CDR3 is CASSQDEAVRAGELFF. DNA of the CDR3: TGCGCCAGCAGCCAAGATGAAGCGGTGAGGGCCGGGGAGCTGTTTTTT.

The chain is built from TRBV5-1 and TRBJ2-1; 8 nucleotides align to TRBD2. V lost 4 bases and J lost 9; bases outside the gene matches: 12. Germline V gene lookup returns CDR1 SGHRS and CDR2 YFSETQ. The CDR3 loop spans 15 amino acids. CDR3 residues: CASSVAGPPKGEQFF. CDR3 bases: TGCGCCAGCAGCGTAGCGGGGCCGCCTAAGGGTGAGCAGTTCTTC.

As regards this clone: The germline gene is not matched at one end of the junction; a read error may be the cause. This chain joins TRBV19 and TRBJ2-3; D is possibly TRBD2 (6 bases). Germline V gene lookup returns CDR1 LNHDA and CDR2 SQIVND (reference sequence). The CDR3 runs to 12 residues. The CDR3 is CASSIGGTDSSF. CDR3 DNA sequence: TGTGCCAGTAGTATTGGGGGGACTGATTCCTCTTTT.

Points on this clone: The sample contains more than one DNA sequence encoding this CDR3. V gene TRBV27 combines with J gene TRBJ1-5; 8 nucleotides agree with TRBD1. The germline gives CDR1 MNHEY, CDR2 SMNVEV (reference sequence). After removal of 1 base from V and 7 bases from J, the junction contained 6 bases not matched to a gene. The CDR3 has 15 residues. As DNA, the CDR3 is TGTGCCAGCAGTTTATTAGGACAGGGAGGGCAGCCCCAGCATTTT. Translating it yields CASSLLGQGGQPQHF.